This T cell receptor beta chain was identified during a study of blood T cell repertoires in COVID-19. Study summary: COVID-19 samples, acute and convalescent, were from the United States, Italy and Spain. PBMCs, B-cell-depleted T cells, or T cells were the source of the cDNA or gDNA that made up the material.

In the source study's methods: The authors estimated nucleated cell counts from reference gene primer amplification. The repertoire was sequenced with immunoSEQ multiplex PCR; TCRdb's copy has only in-frame clones and lacks some. The DNA gave D and trimming, while V, J and clone size come from that table. This sample has approximately 100,000 clones; around 89% occur once, and the top ten carry 19%. Per germline, CDR1 MNHEY and CDR2 SVGAGI. There are 14 residues in the CDR3. The ends lost 2 bases at V and 2 bases at J; junction bases unmatched: 1. Concerning this clone itself: Other DNA sequences of this sample code for an identical CDR3.

This clonotype was sampled from a human donor with acute or convalescent COVID-19. The donor label of this sample is uncertain. V usage is TRBV6-5 and J usage is TRBJ2-7, with 9 bases aligning to TRBD1. Sequencing was carried out using peripheral blood. The chain's CDR3 is CASSYGTGTYEQYF. The CDR3 DNA is TGTGCCAGCAGTTACGGGACAGGGACCTACGAGCAGTACTTC.